This T cell receptor beta chain was recovered during a study of CD8 T cells in ankylosing spondylitis. Study-wide findings and caveats: The authors found the disease-linked clones to be CD8+ and relatively rare in peripheral blood. Clones tied to disease were said to be significantly enriched in matched ankylosing spondylitis synovial fluid. Within ankylosing spondylitis blood, a TCR beta motif made up of under 10 highly homologous variants appeared to be characteristic.

Libraries of TCR beta came from quantitative 5'-RACE with molecular barcodes. TCRdb reprocessed the 5' RACE reads via MiXCR and lists one record per CDR3 protein. The repertoire holds 250,000 to 350,000 distinct CDR3 sequences, with approximately 20% as singletons. This clonotype was found a few times. The antigen is undetermined. This CDR3 has 12 amino acids. Germline values: CDR1 LGHDT, CDR2 YNNKEL (reference sequence). The V gene lost 4 bases and the J gene lost 8 bases, with 8 bases spanning the gap. This chain joins TRBV3-1 and TRBJ2-2; D remains unclear. The sequence came from a male donor with ankylosing spondylitis or in good health (not recorded which). The sample consisted of blood, either unsorted or a sorted T cell fraction (not recorded which). CDR3 bases: TGTGCCAGCAGCCGGAGCTCAGGGGAGCTGTTTTTT. As protein: CASSRSSGELFF.